The rows below give T cell receptor beta chains drawn from one sample of a study of T cell changes during pregnancy in multiple sclerosis. The table came from immunoSEQ multiplex PCR; TCRdb's copy has only in-frame clones and leaves some out. This repertoire shows roughly 42,000 clones, around nine tenths found once; its top ten account for approximately 0.62%. Sequenced material: CD4+ T cells from peripheral blood mononuclear cells, taken in the first trimester of pregnancy. Every receptor here comes from a female donor with multiple sclerosis, enrolled in a pregnancy study. Each CDR3 is given with its conserved first and last residue. Fields, in order: J gene, D gene, V gene, clone size, CDR3 protein, CDR3 DNA. The D gene is left open where the match is weak. Not all rows give a size; the values are once, few, many and, for expanded clones, a class.

J gene: TRBJ1-5; D gene: TRBD1; V gene: TRBV15; clone size: .; CDR3 protein: CATSRGLGRQGSYNQPQHF; CDR3 DNA: TGTGCCACCAGCAGAGGACTGGGCCGACAGGGGTCATACAATCAGCCCCAGCATTTT
J gene: TRBJ1-3; D gene: .; V gene: TRBV10-2; clone size: few; CDR3 protein: CASRQEVSGNTIYF; CDR3 DNA: TGCGCCAGCAGGCAGGAAGTCTCTGGAAACACCATATATTTT
J gene: TRBJ1-1; D gene: .; V gene: TRBV5-6; clone size: .; CDR3 protein: CASSNTGSRPMNTEAFF; CDR3 DNA: TGTGCCAGCAGCAATACAGGCTCCCGGCCCATGAACACTGAAGCTTTCTTT
J gene: TRBJ2-2; D gene: .; V gene: TRBV11-2; clone size: .; CDR3 protein: CASSSLANTGELFF; CDR3 DNA: TGTGCCAGCAGCTCCCTAGCGAACACCGGGGAGCTGTTTTTT
J gene: TRBJ2-3; D gene: TRBD2; V gene: TRBV5-1; clone size: .; CDR3 protein: CASSLGSSGSDTQYF; CDR3 DNA: TGCGCCAGCAGCTTGGGGTCTAGCGGGAGCGATACGCAGTATTTT
J gene: TRBJ1-5; D gene: TRBD1; V gene: TRBV30; clone size: once; CDR3 protein: CAWRTGVNQPQHF; CDR3 DNA: TGTGCCTGGAGGACAGGGGTCAATCAGCCCCAGCATTTT
J gene: TRBJ2-1; D gene: TRBD1; V gene: TRBV30; clone size: .; CDR3 protein: CAWSLSGGWYNEQFF; CDR3 DNA: TGTGCCTGGAGCCTCTCAGGGGGCTGGTACAATGAGCAGTTCTTC
J gene: TRBJ2-7; D gene: TRBD2; V gene: TRBV7-9; clone size: .; CDR3 protein: CASSSGTIGGWQYF; CDR3 DNA: TGTGCCAGCAGCTCCGGGACTATTGGAGGGTGGCAGTACTTC
J gene: TRBJ1-4; D gene: TRBD1; V gene: TRBV30; clone size: .; CDR3 protein: CAFGPGQGGEKLFF; CDR3 DNA: TGTGCTTTTGGACCGGGACAGGGGGGAGAAAAACTGTTTTTT
J gene: TRBJ1-3; D gene: .; V gene: TRBV7-9; clone size: few; CDR3 protein: CASSLTQGDGNTIYF; CDR3 DNA: TGTGCCAGCAGCCTTACACAGGGTGATGGAAACACCATATATTTT
J gene: TRBJ2-3; D gene: .; V gene: TRBV5-4; clone size: .; CDR3 protein: CASSPRTSDTQYF; CDR3 DNA: TGTGCCAGCAGCCCTAGGACTTCAGATACGCAGTATTTT
J gene: TRBJ1-5; D gene: .; V gene: TRBV5-8; clone size: .; CDR3 protein: CASSLPGPQPQHF; CDR3 DNA: TGTGCCAGCAGCTTGCCAGGGCCCCAGCCCCAGCATTTT
J gene: TRBJ2-1; D gene: TRBD2; V gene: TRBV5-1; clone size: .; CDR3 protein: CASSNSGGGSYNEQFF; CDR3 DNA: TGCGCCAGCAGCAATAGCGGGGGGGGCTCCTACAATGAGCAGTTCTTC
J gene: TRBJ2-2; D gene: TRBD2; V gene: TRBV28; clone size: .; CDR3 protein: CATLGLAGSGELFF; CDR3 DNA: TGTGCCACCCTGGGACTAGCGGGATCCGGGGAGCTGTTTTTT
J gene: TRBJ1-3; D gene: .; V gene: TRBV4-3; clone size: .; CDR3 protein: CASSQEAGNSGNTIYF; CDR3 DNA: TGCGCCAGCAGCCAAGAAGCAGGAAACTCTGGAAACACCATATATTTT
J gene: TRBJ2-7; D gene: TRBD2; V gene: TRBV4-3; clone size: .; CDR3 protein: CASSQVSGRAGSEQYF; CDR3 DNA: TGCGCCAGCAGCCAAGTTAGCGGGAGGGCCGGTTCCGAGCAGTACTTC
J gene: TRBJ1-1; D gene: .; V gene: TRBV4-1; clone size: once; CDR3 protein: CASSHRLSNTEAFF; CDR3 DNA: TGCGCCAGCAGCCACAGGTTATCGAACACTGAAGCTTTCTTT
J gene: TRBJ1-1; D gene: .; V gene: TRBV10-3; clone size: once; CDR3 protein: CAISTKVNTEAFF; CDR3 DNA: TGTGCCATCAGCACTAAGGTGAACACTGAAGCTTTCTTT
J gene: TRBJ2-1; D gene: TRBD2; V gene: TRBV7-8; clone size: .; CDR3 protein: CASSYPGGSSYNEQFF; CDR3 DNA: TGTGCCAGCAGCTACCCTGGCGGGAGTTCCTACAATGAGCAGTTCTTC
J gene: TRBJ2-5; D gene: TRBD1; V gene: TRBV10-3; clone size: once; CDR3 protein: CAISSPSGGQETQYF; CDR3 DNA: TGTGCCATCAGTTCCCCGTCAGGGGGACAAGAGACCCAGTACTTC
J gene: TRBJ1-5; D gene: TRBD1; V gene: TRBV6-6; clone size: once; CDR3 protein: CASSYEGQSSNQPQHF; CDR3 DNA: TGTGCCAGCAGTTACGAGGGACAGTCTAGCAATCAGCCCCAGCATTTT
J gene: TRBJ2-1; D gene: TRBD2; V gene: TRBV29-1; clone size: few; CDR3 protein: CTSQLAGGLGQFF; CDR3 DNA: TGCACCTCCCAACTAGCGGGGGGCCTTGGGCAGTTCTTC
J gene: TRBJ1-4; D gene: .; V gene: TRBV7-2; clone size: .; CDR3 protein: CASSLEVARAPDLNF; CDR3 DNA: TGTGCCAGCAGCTTAGAGGTTGCGCGGGCTCCCGATCTCAATTTT
J gene: TRBJ1-2; D gene: .; V gene: TRBV7-2; clone size: few; CDR3 protein: CASRPAWQANYGYTF; CDR3 DNA: TGTGCCAGCAGACCCGCCTGGCAGGCTAACTATGGCTACACCTTC
J gene: TRBJ1-3; D gene: .; V gene: TRBV5-4; clone size: .; CDR3 protein: CASSSTGWNTIYF; CDR3 DNA: TGTGCCAGCAGCTCGACAGGTTGGAACACCATATATTTT
J gene: TRBJ1-2; D gene: .; V gene: TRBV6-1; clone size: .; CDR3 protein: CASSEVGGDYGYTF; CDR3 DNA: TGTGCCAGCAGTGAAGTTGGGGGGGACTATGGCTACACCTTC
J gene: TRBJ1-2; D gene: .; V gene: TRBV5-1; clone size: .; CDR3 protein: CASSATYDGYTF; CDR3 DNA: TGCGCCAGCAGCGCGACTTACGATGGCTACACCTTC
J gene: TRBJ1-1; D gene: .; V gene: TRBV9; clone size: .; CDR3 protein: CASSRTLTENTEAFF; CDR3 DNA: TGTGCCAGCAGCCGAACCTTGACAGAGAACACTGAAGCTTTCTTT
J gene: TRBJ2-6; D gene: TRBD1; V gene: TRBV5-1; clone size: .; CDR3 protein: CASSFGQGATSGANVLTF; CDR3 DNA: TGCGCCAGCAGCTTCGGGCAGGGGGCTACCTCTGGGGCCAACGTCCTGACTTTC
J gene: TRBJ2-3; D gene: .; V gene: TRBV30; clone size: once; CDR3 protein: CAWSVAGPDTQYF; CDR3 DNA: TGTGCCTGGAGTGTTGCAGGGCCAGATACGCAGTATTTT
J gene: TRBJ2-1; D gene: .; V gene: TRBV5-1; clone size: .; CDR3 protein: CASSIRDSSYNEQFF; CDR3 DNA: TGCGCCAGCAGCATCCGGGATTCCTCCTACAATGAGCAGTTCTTC
J gene: TRBJ2-5; D gene: TRBD2; V gene: TRBV10-2; clone size: .; CDR3 protein: CASSVGTSGTRKTQYF; CDR3 DNA: TGCGCCAGCAGTGTAGGGACTAGCGGGACCAGGAAGACCCAGTACTTC
J gene: TRBJ2-1; D gene: TRBD2; V gene: TRBV15; clone size: .; CDR3 protein: CATSRDGGQREMNEQFF; CDR3 DNA: TGTGCCACCAGCAGAGATGGAGGACAGCGGGAGATGAATGAGCAGTTCTTC
J gene: TRBJ2-1; D gene: .; V gene: TRBV30; clone size: once; CDR3 protein: CAWSTIQGQFF; CDR3 DNA: TGTGCCTGGAGTACCATTCAGGGGCAGTTCTTC
J gene: TRBJ2-7; D gene: TRBD1; V gene: TRBV7-8; clone size: .; CDR3 protein: CASSWRKLRDSYEQYF; CDR3 DNA: TGTGCCAGCAGCTGGAGGAAGCTACGGGACAGTTACGAGCAGTACTTC
J gene: TRBJ2-3; D gene: TRBD2; V gene: TRBV6-5; clone size: .; CDR3 protein: CVGGGTDSTDTQYF; CDR3 DNA: TGCGTCGGGGGAGGGACGGATAGCACAGATACGCAGTATTTT
J gene: TRBJ2-7; D gene: TRBD1; V gene: TRBV5-5; clone size: .; CDR3 protein: CASSTDRGRPNSYEQYF; CDR3 DNA: TGTGCCAGCAGCACCGACAGGGGGAGGCCCAACTCCTACGAGCAGTACTTC
J gene: TRBJ2-3; D gene: .; V gene: TRBV7-2; clone size: .; CDR3 protein: CASTSPPGTQYF; CDR3 DNA: TGTGCCAGCACTAGCCCCCCAGGTACGCAGTATTTT
J gene: TRBJ1-2; D gene: .; V gene: TRBV4-1; clone size: .; CDR3 protein: CASSQKGFGGGYTF; CDR3 DNA: TGCGCCAGCAGCCAAAAAGGGTTCGGGGGTGGCTACACCTTC
J gene: TRBJ2-7; D gene: .; V gene: TRBV28; clone size: .; CDR3 protein: CASSFRNEQYF; CDR3 DNA: TGTGCCAGCAGTTTTAGAAACGAGCAGTACTTC
J gene: TRBJ1-3; D gene: TRBD1; V gene: TRBV4-1; clone size: .; CDR3 protein: CASRGGLGQTNSSGNTIYF; CDR3 DNA: TGCGCCAGCAGGGGGGGCTTGGGACAGACCAACTCTTCTGGAAACACCATATATTTT
J gene: TRBJ1-1; D gene: .; V gene: TRBV30; clone size: .; CDR3 protein: CAWSYRAGDTEAFF; CDR3 DNA: TGTGCCTGGAGCTACAGGGCCGGGGACACTGAAGCTTTCTTT
J gene: TRBJ2-3; D gene: .; V gene: TRBV9; clone size: once; CDR3 protein: CASSVTDGTDTQYF; CDR3 DNA: TGTGCCAGCAGCGTTACAGACGGCACAGATACGCAGTATTTT
J gene: TRBJ1-1; D gene: .; V gene: TRBV11-2; clone size: .; CDR3 protein: CASKPNRDMNTEAFF; CDR3 DNA: TGTGCCAGCAAACCTAACAGGGATATGAACACTGAAGCTTTCTTT
J gene: TRBJ2-2; D gene: TRBD1; V gene: TRBV5-1; clone size: .; CDR3 protein: CASSLDRVSNTGELFF; CDR3 DNA: TGCGCCAGCAGCCTGGACAGGGTCTCGAACACCGGGGAGCTGTTTTTT
J gene: TRBJ2-3; D gene: TRBD2; V gene: TRBV4-1; clone size: .; CDR3 protein: CASAGGNRLSTDTQYF; CDR3 DNA: TGCGCCAGCGCGGGGGGCAACAGGTTATCCACAGATACGCAGTATTTT
J gene: TRBJ2-7; D gene: TRBD1; V gene: TRBV29-1; clone size: .; CDR3 protein: CSVRDSAYEQYF; CDR3 DNA: TGCAGCGTTCGGGACAGCGCCTACGAGCAGTACTTC